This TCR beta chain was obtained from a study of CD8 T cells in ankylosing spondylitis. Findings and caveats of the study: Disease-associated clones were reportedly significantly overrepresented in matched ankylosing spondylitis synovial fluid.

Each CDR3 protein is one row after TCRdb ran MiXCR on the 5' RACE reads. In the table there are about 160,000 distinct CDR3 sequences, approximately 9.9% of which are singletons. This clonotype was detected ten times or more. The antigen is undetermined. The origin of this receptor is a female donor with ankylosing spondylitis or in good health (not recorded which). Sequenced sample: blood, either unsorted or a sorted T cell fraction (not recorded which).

As DNA, the CDR3 is TGCGCCAGCAGCCGGACAGGGAAAGGTATCTCCTACGAGCAGTACTTC. Encoded protein: CASSRTGKGISYEQYF. V is TRBV5-1 and J is TRBJ2-7; 8 bases agree with TRBD1. The CDR3 has 16 amino acids. Trimming took 4 bases from V and 0 from J; bases not matched to a gene: 9. Per the germline V gene, CDR1 is SGHRS and CDR2 is YFSETQ.